The rows below give T cell receptor beta chains drawn from one sample of a study of blood T cell repertoires in COVID-19. The data were produced by immunoSEQ multiplex PCR, yet TCRdb's version contains in-frame clones alone and is incomplete. The sample carries about 59,000 clones, 75% to 95% recorded once. Sequencing was carried out using peripheral blood. All receptors derive from a man at least 80 years old with acute or convalescent COVID-19. Each CDR3 is given with its conserved first and last residue. Each record gives: clone size, J gene, D gene, V gene, CDR3 protein, CDR3 DNA. The D gene is left open where the match is weak. The listing skips clone size in some rows; elsewhere it reads once, few, many or a size class.

clone_size: .; j_call: TRBJ2-3; d_call: .; v_call: TRBV18; cdr3_aa: CASSLGEDTQYF; cdr3_nt: TGTGCCAGCTCACTAGGGGAAGATACGCAGTATTTT
clone_size: .; j_call: TRBJ2-5; d_call: .; v_call: TRBV6-5; cdr3_aa: CASRANREGETQYF; cdr3_nt: TGTGCCAGCAGAGCCAACAGGGAGGGAGAGACCCAGTACTTC
clone_size: .; j_call: TRBJ2-3; d_call: .; v_call: TRBV4-2; cdr3_aa: CASSQEQSGGRGDTQYF; cdr3_nt: TGTGCCAGCAGCCAAGAACAAAGCGGGGGCAGGGGGGATACGCAGTATTTT
clone_size: .; j_call: TRBJ1-1; d_call: .; v_call: TRBV6-1; cdr3_aa: CASTPPHGGGLKAFF; cdr3_nt: TGTGCCAGCACCCCACCCCACGGGGGGGGCCTGAAAGCTTTCTTT
clone_size: .; j_call: TRBJ2-3; d_call: TRBD1; v_call: TRBV19; cdr3_aa: CASSKTGARATDTQYF; cdr3_nt: TGTGCCAGTAGTAAAACAGGGGCGAGGGCCACAGATACGCAGTATTTT
clone_size: once; j_call: TRBJ1-2; d_call: .; v_call: TRBV7-2; cdr3_aa: CASSPPDRPNYGYTF; cdr3_nt: TGTGCCAGCAGCCCCCCTGACAGGCCAAACTATGGCTACACCTTC
clone_size: .; j_call: TRBJ2-1; d_call: TRBD1; v_call: TRBV6-5; cdr3_aa: CASSNRDRVNEQFF; cdr3_nt: TGTGCCAGCAGTAACCGGGACAGGGTCAATGAGCAGTTCTTC
clone_size: .; j_call: TRBJ2-1; d_call: TRBD1; v_call: TRBV11-2; cdr3_aa: CASSLILGQGGVDEQFF; cdr3_nt: TGTGCCAGCAGCTTAATCTTAGGACAGGGGGGCGTGGATGAGCAGTTCTTC
clone_size: .; j_call: TRBJ1-4; d_call: TRBD1; v_call: TRBV6-1; cdr3_aa: CASSFRDRGEKLFF; cdr3_nt: TGTGCCAGCAGTTTCCGGGACAGGGGTGAAAAACTGTTTTTT
clone_size: .; j_call: TRBJ2-3; d_call: .; v_call: TRBV3-1/TRBV3-2; cdr3_aa: CASSPWGETDTQYF; cdr3_nt: TGTGCCAGCAGCCCCTGGGGGGAGACAGATACGCAGTATTTT
clone_size: .; j_call: TRBJ2-5; d_call: .; v_call: TRBV7-9; cdr3_aa: CASSRALGALQETQYF; cdr3_nt: TGTGCCAGCAGCAGGGCCTTAGGGGCCCTTCAAGAGACCCAGTACTTC
clone_size: .; j_call: TRBJ2-5; d_call: .; v_call: TRBV2; cdr3_aa: CASSYREGQTQYF; cdr3_nt: TGTGCCAGCAGTTACAGGGAGGGACAGACCCAGTACTTC
clone_size: once; j_call: TRBJ2-1; d_call: .; v_call: TRBV30; cdr3_aa: CAWSVRDIYRDEQFF; cdr3_nt: TGTGCCTGGAGTGTACGGGACATCTATAGGGATGAGCAGTTCTTC
clone_size: .; j_call: TRBJ2-7; d_call: .; v_call: TRBV15; cdr3_aa: CATSRELSTSYEQYF; cdr3_nt: TGTGCCACCAGCAGAGAACTTTCTACCTCCTACGAGCAGTACTTC
clone_size: .; j_call: TRBJ2-7; d_call: .; v_call: TRBV11-2; cdr3_aa: CASSILRGGGAYEQYF; cdr3_nt: TGTGCCAGCAGCATACTTAGGGGGGGAGGGGCCTACGAGCAGTACTTC
clone_size: once; j_call: TRBJ2-7; d_call: .; v_call: TRBV3-1/TRBV3-2; cdr3_aa: CASSQGLAGYEQYF; cdr3_nt: TGTGCCAGCAGCCAAGGCCTGGCGGGCTACGAGCAGTACTTC
clone_size: .; j_call: TRBJ2-3; d_call: .; v_call: TRBV29-1; cdr3_aa: CSVEAGSDTQYF; cdr3_nt: TGCAGCGTTGAAGCCGGGTCAGATACGCAGTATTTT
clone_size: .; j_call: TRBJ1-3; d_call: .; v_call: TRBV19; cdr3_aa: CASSMGAAPGNTIYF; cdr3_nt: TGTGCCAGTAGTATGGGAGCAGCCCCTGGAAACACCATATATTTT
clone_size: .; j_call: TRBJ1-5; d_call: TRBD1; v_call: TRBV19; cdr3_aa: CASGTGTGNSNQPQHF; cdr3_nt: TGTGCCAGTGGTACGGGGACAGGGAATAGCAATCAGCCCCAGCATTTT
clone_size: .; j_call: TRBJ1-2; d_call: TRBD1; v_call: TRBV4-1; cdr3_aa: CASSQAGAGGFYGYTF; cdr3_nt: TGCGCCAGCAGCCAAGCCGGAGCAGGGGGCTTCTATGGCTACACCTTC
clone_size: .; j_call: TRBJ1-1; d_call: TRBD1; v_call: TRBV11-2; cdr3_aa: CASSLGGTGFEAFF; cdr3_nt: TGTGCCAGCAGCTTAGGCGGGACAGGGTTTGAAGCTTTCTTT
clone_size: few; j_call: TRBJ1-5; d_call: .; v_call: TRBV2; cdr3_aa: CASSDLTSNQPQHF; cdr3_nt: TGTGCCAGCAGCGATCTAACTAGCAATCAGCCCCAGCATTTT
clone_size: .; j_call: TRBJ1-1; d_call: .; v_call: TRBV6-6; cdr3_aa: CASSTTLGGNTEAFF; cdr3_nt: TGTGCCAGCAGCACGACCCTAGGGGGTAATACTGAAGCTTTCTTT
clone_size: .; j_call: TRBJ2-1; d_call: TRBD2; v_call: TRBV4-1; cdr3_aa: CASSRDTGRGEQFF; cdr3_nt: TGCGCCAGCAGCCGAGATACCGGGAGGGGTGAGCAGTTCTTC
clone_size: .; j_call: TRBJ2-6; d_call: TRBD1; v_call: TRBV5-1; cdr3_aa: CASSPEGAGGANVLTF; cdr3_nt: TGCGCCAGCAGCCCTGAGGGGGCGGGCGGGGCCAACGTCCTGACTTTC
clone_size: .; j_call: TRBJ2-7; d_call: TRBD2; v_call: TRBV5-5; cdr3_aa: CASSLEGTSGGAWEQYF; cdr3_nt: TGTGCCAGCAGCTTGGAAGGGACTAGCGGGGGGGCTTGGGAGCAGTACTTC